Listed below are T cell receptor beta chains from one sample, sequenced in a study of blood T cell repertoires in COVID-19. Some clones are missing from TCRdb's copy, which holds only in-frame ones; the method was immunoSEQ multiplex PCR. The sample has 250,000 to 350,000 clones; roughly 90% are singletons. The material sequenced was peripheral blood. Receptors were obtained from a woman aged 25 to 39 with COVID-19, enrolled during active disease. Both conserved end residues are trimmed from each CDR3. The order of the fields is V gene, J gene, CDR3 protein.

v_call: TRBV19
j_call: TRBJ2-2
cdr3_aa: ASSIDKTGELF

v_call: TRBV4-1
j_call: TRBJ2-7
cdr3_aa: ASSRVPGLAGGQVYEQY

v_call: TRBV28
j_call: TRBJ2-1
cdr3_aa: ASSSRAGVPHEQF

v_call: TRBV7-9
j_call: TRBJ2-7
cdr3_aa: ASSSRTDSYEQY

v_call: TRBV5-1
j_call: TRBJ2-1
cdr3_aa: ASSLVRYNEQF

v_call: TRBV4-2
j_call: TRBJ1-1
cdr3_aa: ASSQDHGSEAF

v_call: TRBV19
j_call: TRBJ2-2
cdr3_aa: ASSTRTSEDTGELF

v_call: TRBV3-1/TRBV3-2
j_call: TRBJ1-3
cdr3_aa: ASSQSGAASGNTIY

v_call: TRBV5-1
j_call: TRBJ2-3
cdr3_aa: ASSLGTSGKNTQY

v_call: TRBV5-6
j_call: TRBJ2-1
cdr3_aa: ASSFMQGARSYNEQF

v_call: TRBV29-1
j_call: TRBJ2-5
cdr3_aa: SVGGLAPETQY

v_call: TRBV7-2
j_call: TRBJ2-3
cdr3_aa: ASSPVAGVRTDTQY

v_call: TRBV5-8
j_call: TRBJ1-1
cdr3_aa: ASSLAGTVRNTEAF

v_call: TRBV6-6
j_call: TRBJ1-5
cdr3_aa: ASSYWESNQPQH

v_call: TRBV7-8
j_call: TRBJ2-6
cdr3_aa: ASSPRGLSSGANVLT

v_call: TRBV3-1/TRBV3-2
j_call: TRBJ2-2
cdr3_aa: ASSARLRVTGELF

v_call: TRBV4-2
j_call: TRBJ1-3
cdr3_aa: ASSQDLSYHSGNTIY

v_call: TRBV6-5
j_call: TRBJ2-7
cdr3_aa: ASSTSGSTYEQY

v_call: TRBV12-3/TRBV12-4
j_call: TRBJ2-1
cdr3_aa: ASSFTSGSGQF

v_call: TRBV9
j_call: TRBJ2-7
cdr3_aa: ASSVGTGHYEQY

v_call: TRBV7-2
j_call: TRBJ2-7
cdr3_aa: ASSLVGTGASDEQY

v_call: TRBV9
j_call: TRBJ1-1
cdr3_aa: ASSAQEGEAF

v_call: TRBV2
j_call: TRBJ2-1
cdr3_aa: ASSDEGANEQF

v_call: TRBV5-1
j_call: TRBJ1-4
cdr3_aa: ASSLALGKGAGEKLF

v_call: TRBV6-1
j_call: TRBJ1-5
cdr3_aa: ASSEVISQPQH

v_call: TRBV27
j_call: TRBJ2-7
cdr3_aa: ASSYPGQGHYEQY

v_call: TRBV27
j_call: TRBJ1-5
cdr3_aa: ASSLGTGVKQPQH

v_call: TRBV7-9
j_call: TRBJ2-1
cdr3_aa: ASSLAGGAPYNEQF

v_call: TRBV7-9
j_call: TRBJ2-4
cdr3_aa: ASSLVPGVGDLAKNIQY

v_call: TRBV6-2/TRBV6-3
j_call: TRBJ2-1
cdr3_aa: ASSRDGTGGREQF

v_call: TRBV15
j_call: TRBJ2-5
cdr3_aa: ATSRLGQGWLQETQY

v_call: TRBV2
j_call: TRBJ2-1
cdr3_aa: ASSLTSGSYNEQF

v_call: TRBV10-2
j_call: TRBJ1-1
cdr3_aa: ASSLKQGAGTEAF

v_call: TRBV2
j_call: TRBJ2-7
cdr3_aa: ASSVARSYEQY

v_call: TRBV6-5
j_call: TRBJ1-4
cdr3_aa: ASSPVPGRDKI

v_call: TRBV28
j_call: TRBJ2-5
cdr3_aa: ASSPGTSGASYQETQY

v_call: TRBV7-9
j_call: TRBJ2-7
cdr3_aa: ASSFGGTGGTEQY

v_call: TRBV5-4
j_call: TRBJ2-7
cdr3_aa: ASSLPGLAGEGGHEQY

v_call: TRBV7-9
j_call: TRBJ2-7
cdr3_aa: ASSKEYEQY

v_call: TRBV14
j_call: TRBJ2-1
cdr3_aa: ASSHLNEQF

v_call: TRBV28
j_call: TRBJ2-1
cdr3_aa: ASSFPLAGVNEQF

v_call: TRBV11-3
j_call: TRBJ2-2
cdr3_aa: ASSRGRGSGELF

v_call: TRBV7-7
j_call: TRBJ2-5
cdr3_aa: ASSETSGSRGETQY

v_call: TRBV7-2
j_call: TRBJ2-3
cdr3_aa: ASSSKIAGVLTDTQY

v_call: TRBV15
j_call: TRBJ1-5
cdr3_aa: ATSRAPRAGGIISNQPQH

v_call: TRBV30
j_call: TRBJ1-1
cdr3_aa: AWSTHPRGNTEAF

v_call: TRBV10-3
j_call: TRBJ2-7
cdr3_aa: ASNTGTGNYEQY